What follows are 16 T cell receptor beta chains derived from one specimen sequenced in a study of shared clonotypes between healthy human individuals. In the naive CD8 group, cells lacked CD45RO and were positively selected for CCR7, so terminally differentiated effector memory CD45RA+ cells were left out. Only in-frame clones appear in the TCRdb table, and some are missing; sequencing was by immunoSEQ multiplex PCR. Of about 1,900,000 clones in the sample, less than 95% were seen once. Sequencing used naive CD8+ T cells sorted from blood. These receptors were taken from a man between 18 and 29 years old in good health.

This clone was counted once. The J gene is TRBJ2-7, the V gene TRBV6-1; a weak D match, TRBD2 (5 bases). The CDR3 runs to 12 residues. V gave up 7 bases and J gave up 4 bases, with 11 bases separating them. Germline V lookup: CDR1 MNHNS, CDR2 SASEGT. CDR3 DNA: TGTGCCAGCATGATCGGGATATACGAGCAGTACTTC. Encoded protein: CASMIGIYEQYF.

The V call is TRBV4-1, the J call TRBJ2-7; TRBD2 aligns across 14 bases. Germline V lookup: CDR1 MGHRA, CDR2 YSYEKL. The trim removed 1 base at V and 1 base at J, leaving 6 bases unmatched. The CDR3 is 18 amino acids. CDR3 DNA: TGCGCCAGCAGCCAAGTCGGGACTAGCGGGAGACTTTCCTACGAGCAGTACTTC. Amino acid sequence: CASSQVGTSGRLSYEQYF.

The V call is TRBV7-2, the J call TRBJ2-2; D unclear. Germline lookup yields CDR1 SGHTA and CDR2 FQGNSA. This CDR3 is built from 16 residues. The V end was cut by 1 base, the J end by 5 bases, with 14 bases between. DNA of the CDR3: TGTGCCAGCAGCTTAGTTCAGATTGGATATACCGGGGAGCTGTTTTTT. Translating it yields CASSLVQIGYTGELFF.

The chain couples TRBV27 to TRBJ2-2; 7 positions match TRBD1. J gave up 3 bases and V 6 bases, and 4 bases lay outside the gene matches. CDR3 size: 14 residues. Germline CDR1 MNHEY, CDR2 SMNVEV (reference sequence). The CDR3 nucleotides are TGTGCCAGCAGAACAGGGGTTGACACCGGGGAGCTGTTTTTT. Protein: CASRTGVDTGELFF.

The rearrangement links TRBV2 to TRBJ2-1, with D possibly matching TRBD1 (5 bases). The CDR3 consists of 15 residues. Germline-derived CDR1 and CDR2 are SNHLY and FYNNEI. Trimming removed 5 bases at V and 0 bases at J, with 11 bases between. CDR3 region: CASSIRVSSYNEQFF. The CDR3 DNA sequence: TGTGCCAGCAGTATCAGGGTTAGCTCCTACAATGAGCAGTTCTTC.

This chain links TRBV19 with TRBJ2-1; D not certain. There are 14 residues in the CDR3. CDR1 is LNHDA and CDR2 is SQIVND in the germline V gene (reference sequence). Trimming pared 9 bases from V and 0 bases from J, leaving 12 bases between. CDR3 amino acids: CASGLPGSYNEQFF. Here the CDR3 DNA reads TGTGCCAGCGGGCTCCCCGGCTCCTACAATGAGCAGTTCTTC.

V is TRBV30 and J is TRBJ2-7, with 8 bases that match TRBD2. The CDR3 length is 19 residues. The germline V gene encodes CDR1 GTSNPN and CDR2 SVGIG (reference sequence). Unmatched junction bases numbered 20, after V lost 3 bases and J lost 1 base. CDR3 residues: CAWSLVPDLIAGWSYEQYF. CDR3 nucleotides: TGTGCCTGGAGCCTAGTACCTGACTTAATAGCGGGATGGTCCTACGAGCAGTACTTC.

V is TRBV9 and J is TRBJ1-2, with D tentatively TRBD1 (5 bases). This CDR3 is built from 12 residues. Deletions cut 2 bases from V and 7 bases from J, with 9 bases between. The germline V gene has CDR1 SGDLS and CDR2 YYNGEE. DNA for the CDR3: TGTGCCAGCAGCGTGGCGACAGCTGGCTACACCTTC. Its protein product is CASSVATAGYTF.

The chain combines TRBV9 with TRBJ2-5, with 8 bases that match TRBD1. The CDR3 totals 15 residues. Germline assignment: CDR1 SGDLS and CDR2 YYNGEE. Trimming cost V 4 bases and J 5 bases; bases outside gene matches: 10. CDR3 residues: CASSKTSGGRETQYF. CDR3 in DNA: TGTGCCAGCAGCAAAACCTCAGGGGGCCGGGAGACCCAGTACTTC. Together with reference TRBV9 and TRBJ2-5, the CDR3 gives the full variable domain: DSGVTQTPKHLITATGQRVTLRCSPRSGDLSVYWYQQSLDQGLQFLIQYYNGEERAKGNILERFSAQQFPDLHSELNLSSLELGDSALYFCASSKTSGGRETQYFGPGTRLLVL.

This chain joins TRBV2 and TRBJ2-7; D not certain. The CDR3 loop spans 18 amino acids. Germline V gives CDR1 SNHLY, CDR2 FYNNEI. The V end lost 1 base, the J end lost 3 bases, and 22 bases lay between the germline ends. The CDR3, as DNA: TGTGCCAGCAGTGAAGTTGATTTGGTGGTAGGACGTTACTACGAGCAGTACTTC. This translates into CASSEVDLVVGRYYEQYF. The full variable domain, completed using reference TRBV2 and TRBJ2-7, is EPEVTQTPSHQVTQMGQEVILRCVPISNHLYFYWYRQILGQKVEFLVSFYNNEISEKSEIFDDQFSVERPDGSNFTLKIRSTKLEDSAMYFCASSEVDLVVGRYYEQYFGPGTRLTVT.

The V and J genes are TRBV11-1 and TRBJ2-1; unclear D gene. Trimming left V 1 base short and J 3 bases short, with 10 bases between. The CDR3 sequence is 15 residues long. The germline gives CDR1 SGHAT, CDR2 FQDESV (reference sequence). CDR3 in DNA: TGTGCCAGCAGCTTAGAAAGAGGAAGCTACAATGAGCAGTTCTTC. Its translation: CASSLERGSYNEQFF. The variable domain in full, completed from reference TRBV11-1 and TRBJ2-1, reads EAEVAQSPRYKITEKSQAVAFWCDPISGHATLYWYRQILGQGPELLVQFQDESVVDDSQLPKDRFSAERLKGVDSTLKIQPAELGDSAMYLCASSLERGSYNEQFFGPGTRLTVL.

This clone showed up just a few times. J is TRBJ1-1 and V is TRBV5-1; D ambiguous. The CDR3 sequence is 13 residues long. With 1 base removed from V and 2 bases from J, the gap between germline ends came to 6 bases. Germline V CDR1 and CDR2: SGHRS, YFSETQ. The CDR3 is CASSLTFNTEAFF. CDR3 sequence (DNA): TGCGCCAGCAGCTTGACATTTAACACTGAAGCTTTCTTT.

This rearrangement joins TRBV7-9 to TRBJ2-7, with 15 bases that match TRBD2. Germline values: CDR1 SEHNR, CDR2 FQNEAQ (reference sequence). The CDR3 has 19 residues. J gave up 0 bases and V 5 bases, and 11 bases lay outside the gene matches. As DNA, the CDR3 is TGTGCCAGCAGCCAGTCCGGGACTAGCGGGAGGAAGAGCTCCTACGAGCAGTACTTC. This sequence encodes CASSQSGTSGRKSSYEQYF.

The CDR3 spells CASSFFYGGSTNEKLFF. CDR3 DNA: TGTGCCAGCAGTTTTTTTTATGGCGGATCAACTAATGAAAAACTGTTTTTT. J is TRBJ1-4 and V is TRBV28, with D uncertain. The CDR3 consists of 17 residues. V lost 3 bases and J 0 bases, leaving 14 bases between the germline ends. CDR1 is MDHEN and CDR2 is SYDVKM in the germline V gene.

V usage is TRBV4-3 and J usage is TRBJ1-2, with D hard to call. The V and J ends lost 4 bases and 2 bases respectively, with 5 bases between them. The CDR3 is 12 amino acids. Germline V lookup: CDR1 LGHNA, CDR2 YSLEER. CDR3 sequence: CASSPDNYGYTF. The CDR3 region has the DNA TGCGCCAGCAGCCCGGACAACTATGGCTACACCTTC.

The chain links TRBV4-3 to TRBJ1-3; D call uncertain. Germline CDR1 and CDR2: LGHNA and YSLEER. V lost 1 base and J lost 0, with 4 bases in between. This CDR3 is 14 amino acids long. The CDR3 spells CASSQVFSGNTIYF. The DNA of the CDR3 is TGCGCCAGCAGCCAAGTCTTCTCTGGAAACACCATATATTTT.